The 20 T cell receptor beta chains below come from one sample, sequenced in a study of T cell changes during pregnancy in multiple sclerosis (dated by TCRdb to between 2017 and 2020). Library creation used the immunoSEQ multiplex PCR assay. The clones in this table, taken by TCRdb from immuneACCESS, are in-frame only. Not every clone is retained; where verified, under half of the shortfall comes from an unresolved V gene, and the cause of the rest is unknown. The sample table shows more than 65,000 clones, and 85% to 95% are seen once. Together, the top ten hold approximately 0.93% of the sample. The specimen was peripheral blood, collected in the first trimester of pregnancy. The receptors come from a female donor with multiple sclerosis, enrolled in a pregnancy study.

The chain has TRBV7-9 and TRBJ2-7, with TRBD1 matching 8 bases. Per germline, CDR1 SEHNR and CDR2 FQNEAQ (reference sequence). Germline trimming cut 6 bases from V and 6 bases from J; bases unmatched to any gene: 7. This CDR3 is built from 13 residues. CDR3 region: CASRQGTGGEQYF. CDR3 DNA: TGTGCCAGCAGGCAGGGAACAGGGGGCGAGCAGTACTTC.

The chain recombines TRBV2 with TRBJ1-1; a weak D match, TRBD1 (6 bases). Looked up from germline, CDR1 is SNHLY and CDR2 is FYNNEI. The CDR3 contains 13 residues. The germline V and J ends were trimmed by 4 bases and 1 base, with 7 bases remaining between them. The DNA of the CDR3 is TGTGCCAGCAGTGGGGGACAGAACACTGAAGCTTTCTTT. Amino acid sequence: CASSGGQNTEAFF.

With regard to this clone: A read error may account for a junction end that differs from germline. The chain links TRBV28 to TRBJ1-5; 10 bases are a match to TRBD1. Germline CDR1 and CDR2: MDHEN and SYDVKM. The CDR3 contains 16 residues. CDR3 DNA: TGTGCCAGCAGTTTATGGGGACAGGGGAGCAGTCAGCCCCAGCATTTT. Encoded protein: CASSLWGQGSSQPQHF.

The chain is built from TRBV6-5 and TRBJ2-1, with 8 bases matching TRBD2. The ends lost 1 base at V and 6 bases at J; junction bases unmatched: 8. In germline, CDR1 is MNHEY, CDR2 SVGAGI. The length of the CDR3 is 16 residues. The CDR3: CASSYFAGGMSNEQFF. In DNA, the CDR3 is TGTGCCAGCAGTTACTTCGCGGGGGGTATGAGCAATGAGCAGTTCTTC.

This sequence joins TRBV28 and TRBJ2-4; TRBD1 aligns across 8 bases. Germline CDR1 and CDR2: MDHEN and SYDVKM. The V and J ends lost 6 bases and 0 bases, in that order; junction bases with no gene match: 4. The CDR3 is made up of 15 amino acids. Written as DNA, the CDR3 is TGTGCCAGCAGGGGACAGGAGATAGCCAAAAACATTCAGTACTTC. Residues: CASRGQEIAKNIQYF.

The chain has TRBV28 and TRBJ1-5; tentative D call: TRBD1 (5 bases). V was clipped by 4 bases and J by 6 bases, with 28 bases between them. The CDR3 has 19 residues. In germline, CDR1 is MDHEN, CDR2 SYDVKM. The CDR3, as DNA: TGTGCCAGCAGTTCTTTAGGGCCGTTGACAGACAAAAGACGTCAGCCCCAGCATTTT. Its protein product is CASSSLGPLTDKRRQPQHF.

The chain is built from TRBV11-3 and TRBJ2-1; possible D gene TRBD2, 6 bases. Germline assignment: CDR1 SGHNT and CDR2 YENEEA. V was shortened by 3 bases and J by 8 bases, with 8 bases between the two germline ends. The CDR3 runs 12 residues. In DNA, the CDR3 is TGTGCCAGCAGCTTCCGGGACTATGAGCAGTTCTTC. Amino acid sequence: CASSFRDYEQFF.

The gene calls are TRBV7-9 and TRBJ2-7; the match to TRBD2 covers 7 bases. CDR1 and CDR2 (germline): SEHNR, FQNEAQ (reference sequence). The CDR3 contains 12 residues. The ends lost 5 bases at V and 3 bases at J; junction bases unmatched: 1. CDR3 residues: CASSPGGYEQYF. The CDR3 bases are TGTGCCAGCAGCCCGGGGGGCTACGAGCAGTACTTC.

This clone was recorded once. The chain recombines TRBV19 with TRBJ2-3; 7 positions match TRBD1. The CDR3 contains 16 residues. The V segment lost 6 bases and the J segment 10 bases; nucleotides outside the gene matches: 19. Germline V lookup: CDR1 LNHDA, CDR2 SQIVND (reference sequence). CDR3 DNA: TGTGCCAGTAGAACCGGGACAGACGTCCCCTCGAGAGCGCAGTATTTT. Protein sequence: CASRTGTDVPSRAQYF. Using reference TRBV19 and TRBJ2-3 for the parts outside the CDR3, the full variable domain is DGGITQSPKYLFRKEGQNVTLSCEQNLNHDAMYWYRQDPGQGLRLIYYSQIVNDFQKGDIAEGYSVSREKKESFPLTVTSAQKNPTAFYLCASRTGTDVPSRAQYFGPGTRLTVL.

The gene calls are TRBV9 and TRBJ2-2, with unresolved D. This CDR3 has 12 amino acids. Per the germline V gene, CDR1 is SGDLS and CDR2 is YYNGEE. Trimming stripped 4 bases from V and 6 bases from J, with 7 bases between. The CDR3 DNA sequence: TGTGCCAGCAGCCGGGTGCCCGGGGAGCTGTTTTTT. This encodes CASSRVPGELFF.

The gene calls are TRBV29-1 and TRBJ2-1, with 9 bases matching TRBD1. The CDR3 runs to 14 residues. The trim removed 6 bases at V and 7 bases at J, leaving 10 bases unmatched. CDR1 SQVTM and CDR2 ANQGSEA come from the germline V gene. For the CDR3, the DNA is TGCAGCGTCCGTACCGGGACAGGGTTTAATGAGCAGTTCTTC. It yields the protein CSVRTGTGFNEQFF.

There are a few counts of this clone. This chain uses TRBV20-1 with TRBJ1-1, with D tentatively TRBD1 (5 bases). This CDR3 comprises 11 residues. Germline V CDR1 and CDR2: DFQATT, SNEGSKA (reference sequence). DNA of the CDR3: TGCAGCGCTCCGATGGAGGGGAAAGCTTTCTTT. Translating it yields CSAPMEGKAFF.

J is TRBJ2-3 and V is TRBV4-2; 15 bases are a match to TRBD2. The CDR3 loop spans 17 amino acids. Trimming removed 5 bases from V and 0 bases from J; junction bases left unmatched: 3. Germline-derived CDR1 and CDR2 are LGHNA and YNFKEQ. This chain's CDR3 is CASSAGLAGGSTDTQYF. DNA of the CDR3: TGTGCCAGCAGCGCGGGACTAGCGGGGGGAAGCACAGATACGCAGTATTTT.

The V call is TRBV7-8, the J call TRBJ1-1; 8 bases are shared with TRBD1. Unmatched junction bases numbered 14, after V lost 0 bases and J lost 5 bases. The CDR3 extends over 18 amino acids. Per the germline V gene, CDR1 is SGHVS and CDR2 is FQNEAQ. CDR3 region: CASSLAFDRGLRGTEAFF. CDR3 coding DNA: TGTGCCAGCAGCTTAGCGTTTGACAGGGGCCTTCGGGGGACTGAAGCTTTCTTT.

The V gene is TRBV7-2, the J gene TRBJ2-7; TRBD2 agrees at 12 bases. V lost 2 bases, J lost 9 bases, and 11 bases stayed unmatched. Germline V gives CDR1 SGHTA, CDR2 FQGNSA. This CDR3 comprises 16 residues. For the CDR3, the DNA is TGTGCCAGCAGCTTAAGAGGCACTAGCGGGAGGAGCGGGCAGTACTTC. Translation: CASSLRGTSGRSGQYF.

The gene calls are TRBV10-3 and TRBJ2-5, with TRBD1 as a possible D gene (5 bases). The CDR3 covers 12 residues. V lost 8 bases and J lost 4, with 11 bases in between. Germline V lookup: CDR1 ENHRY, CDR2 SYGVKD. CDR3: CAISRGGETQYF. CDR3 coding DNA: TGTGCCATCTCAAGGGGTGGAGAGACCCAGTACTTC.

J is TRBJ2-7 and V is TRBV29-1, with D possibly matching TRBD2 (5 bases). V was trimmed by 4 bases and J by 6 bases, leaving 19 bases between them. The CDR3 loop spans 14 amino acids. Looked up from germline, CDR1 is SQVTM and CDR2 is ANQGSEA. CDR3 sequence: CSVGLRSLAGEQYF. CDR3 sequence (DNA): TGCAGCGTTGGATTAAGGTCGCTAGCCGGCGAGCAGTACTTC.

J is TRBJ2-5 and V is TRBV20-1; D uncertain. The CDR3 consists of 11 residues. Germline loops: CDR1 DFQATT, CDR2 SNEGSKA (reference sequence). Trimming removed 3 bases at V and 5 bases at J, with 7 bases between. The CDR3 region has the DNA TGCAGTGCTAGTGATCGGGAGACCCAGTACTTC. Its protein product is CSASDRETQYF.

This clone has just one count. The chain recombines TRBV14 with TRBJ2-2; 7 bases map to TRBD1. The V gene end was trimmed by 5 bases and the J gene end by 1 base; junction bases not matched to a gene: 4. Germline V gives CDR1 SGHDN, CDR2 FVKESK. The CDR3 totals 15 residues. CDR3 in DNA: TGTGCCAGCAGCGTACAGGGGTGGAACACCGGGGAGCTGTTTTTT. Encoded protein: CASSVQGWNTGELFF.

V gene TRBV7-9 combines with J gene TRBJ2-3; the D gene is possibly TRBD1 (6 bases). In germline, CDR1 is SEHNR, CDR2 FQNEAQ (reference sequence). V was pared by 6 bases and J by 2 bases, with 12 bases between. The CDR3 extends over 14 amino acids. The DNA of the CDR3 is TGTGCCAGCAGAAAGGACAGAAACACAGATACGCAGTATTTT. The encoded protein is CASRKDRNTDTQYF. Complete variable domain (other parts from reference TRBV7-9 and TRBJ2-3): DTGVSQNPRHKITKRGQNVTFRCDPISEHNRLYWYRQTLGQGPEFLTYFQNEAQLEKSRLLSDRFSAERPKGSFSTLEIQRTEQGDSAMYLCASRKDRNTDTQYFGPGTRLTVL.